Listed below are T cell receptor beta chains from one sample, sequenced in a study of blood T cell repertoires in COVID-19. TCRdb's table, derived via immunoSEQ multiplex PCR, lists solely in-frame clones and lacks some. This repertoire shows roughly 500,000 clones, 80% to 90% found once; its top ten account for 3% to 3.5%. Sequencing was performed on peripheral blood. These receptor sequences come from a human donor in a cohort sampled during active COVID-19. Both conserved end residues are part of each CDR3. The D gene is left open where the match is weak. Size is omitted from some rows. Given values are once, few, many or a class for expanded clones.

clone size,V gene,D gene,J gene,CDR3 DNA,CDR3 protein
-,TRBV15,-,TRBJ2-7,TGTGCCACCAGCAGGTCTTTAGGAGGCCCCTACGAGCAGTACTTC,CATSRSLGGPYEQYF
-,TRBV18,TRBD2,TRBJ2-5,TGTGCCAGCTCACCGGGACTAGCGGGGACCGAGACCCAGTACTTC,CASSPGLAGTETQYF
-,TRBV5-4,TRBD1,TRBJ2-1,TGTGCCAGCAGCCGAGGACAGGGGGCCTCCTACAATGAGCAGTTCTTC,CASSRGQGASYNEQFF
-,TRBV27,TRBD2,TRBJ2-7,TGTGCCAGCAGTAGCGGGGTGGTCTACGAGCAGTACTTC,CASSSGVVYEQYF
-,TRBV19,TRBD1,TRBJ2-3,TGTGCCAGTAACGACAGGGGGCGAAGAGATACGCAGTATTTT,CASNDRGRRDTQYF
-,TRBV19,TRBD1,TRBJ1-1,TGTGCCAGTAGTATGGGACAGCGCCCTTACACTGAAGCTTTCTTT,CASSMGQRPYTEAFF
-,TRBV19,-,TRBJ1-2,TGTGCCACCCACTCTGGGGGGGCTTCAAACTATGGCTACACCTTC,CATHSGGASNYGYTF
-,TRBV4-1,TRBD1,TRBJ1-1,TGCGCCAGCAGCCAAGATCGGGACAGCCCATATACCTTCCGATTT,CASSQDRDSPYTFRF
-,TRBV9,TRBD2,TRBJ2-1,TGTGCCAGCACCGTGGATAGCGGGAGTTACTATGAGCAGTTCTTC,CASTVDSGSYYEQFF
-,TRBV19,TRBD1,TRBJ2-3,TGTGCCAGTAGTATGAACAGGGGAACAGATACGCAGTATTTT,CASSMNRGTDTQYF
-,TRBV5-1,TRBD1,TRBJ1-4,TGCGCCAGCAGCTCCTCTGGACAGGGGCTTGCCGCTAATGAAAAACTGTTTTTT,CASSSSGQGLAANEKLFF
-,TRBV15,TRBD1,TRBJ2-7,TGTGCCACCACCGCAGGTGGGACAGGGGATGAGCAGTACTTC,CATTAGGTGDEQYF
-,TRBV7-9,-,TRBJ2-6,TGTGCCAGCAGAGCCGGGTCTGGGGCCAACGTCCTGACTTTC,CASRAGSGANVLTF
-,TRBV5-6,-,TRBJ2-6,TGTGCCAGCAGCTCCCTTCTTAGCTCTGGGGCCAACGTCCTGACTTTC,CASSSLLSSGANVLTF
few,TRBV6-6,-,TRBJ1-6,TGTGCCAGCAGTTACTGGACAGAGGAAGGACCCCTCCACTTT,CASSYWTEEGPLHF
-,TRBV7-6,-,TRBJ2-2,TGTGCCAGCAGCTTAGTACAGGCCGGGGAGCTGTTTTTT,CASSLVQAGELFF